Below, 30 T cell receptor beta chains from the same sample are listed, as sequenced in a study of shared clonotypes between healthy human individuals. CD8 cells regarded as naive lacked CD45RO, were positively chosen for CCR7, and omitted terminally differentiated effector memory CD45RA+ cells. Generated by immunoSEQ multiplex PCR, the TCRdb table keeps only in-frame clones and is missing some. Seen here are about 1,800,000 clones, about 95% observed once, and the top ten hold 1% to 1.5%. The sequencing input was naive CD8+ T cells sorted from blood. The origin of the receptors is a man aged 18 to 29 in good health.

The gene calls are TRBV27 and TRBJ2-1; TRBD1 matches 8 bases. The trim removed 5 bases at V and 3 bases at J, leaving 6 bases unmatched. Germline V CDR1 and CDR2: MNHEY, SMNVEV (reference sequence). The CDR3 is 15 residues long. The CDR3 DNA sequence: TGTGCCAGCAGTCTGACAGGGGACAACTACAATGAGCAGTTCTTC. Translating it yields CASSLTGDNYNEQFF.

The gene calls are TRBV7-9 and TRBJ1-4, with TRBD1 matching over 7 bases. This CDR3 comprises 15 residues. The V gene's germline CDR1 is SEHNR and CDR2 FQNEAQ (reference sequence). V gave up 5 bases and J gave up 8 bases; unmatched junction bases: 11. DNA for the CDR3: TGTGCCAGCAGCCCCCCTACAGGGGAGGGCGAAAAACTGTTTTTT. It translates to CASSPPTGEGEKLFF.

The chain couples TRBV7-9 to TRBJ1-2; 7 nucleotides match TRBD1. Germline V gene data show CDR1 as SEHNR and CDR2 as FQNEAQ (reference sequence). V gave up 1 base and J gave up 3 bases; unmatched junction bases: 11. The CDR3 spans 17 residues. The CDR3 loop reads CASSLGGQLGQDYGYTF. Written as DNA, the CDR3 is TGTGCCAGCAGCTTAGGCGGTCAGCTAGGACAGGACTATGGCTACACCTTC.

The CDR3 DNA follows: TGCGCCAGCAGTGACCAGGGGGCCGACGAGCAGTACTTC. It yields the protein CASSDQGADEQYF. V gene TRBV10-1 combines with J gene TRBJ2-7; 8 bases are shared with TRBD1. The V and J ends lost 3 bases and 5 bases, in that order; junction bases with no gene match: 3. Per germline, CDR1 WNHNN and CDR2 SYGVQD (reference sequence). CDR3 length equals 13 residues.

V and J are TRBV7-9 and TRBJ1-1; D unclear. Germline CDR1 and CDR2: SEHNR and FQNEAQ (reference sequence). V dropped 3 bases and J dropped 4 bases, with 9 bases sitting between them. The CDR3 has 13 amino acids. The CDR3 sequence: CASSFGESTEAFF. For the CDR3, the DNA is TGTGCCAGCAGCTTTGGGGAGAGCACTGAAGCTTTCTTT.

This chain links TRBV5-1 with TRBJ2-1; 10 bases fit TRBD2. The CDR3 contains 14 residues. The V gene end was trimmed by 0 bases and the J gene end by 16 bases; junction bases not matched to a gene: 10. Germline lookup yields CDR1 SGHRS and CDR2 YFSETQ. CDR3 protein: CASSLDLAGAGEFF. In nucleotides, the CDR3 is TGCGCCAGCAGCTTGGATCTAGCGGGAGCCGGGGAATTCTTC. Together with reference TRBV5-1 and TRBJ2-1, the CDR3 gives the full variable domain: KAGVTQTPRYLIKTRGQQVTLSCSPISGHRSVSWYQQTPGQGLQFLFEYFSETQRNKGNFPGRFSGRQFSNSRSEMNVSTLELGDSALYLCASSLDLAGAGEFFGPGTRLTVL.

The rearrangement joins TRBV7-9 to TRBJ1-2, with D unclear. The CDR3 extends over 13 amino acids. CDR1 SEHNR and CDR2 FQNEAQ come from the germline V gene (reference sequence). V shed 5 bases and J shed 5 bases, with 12 bases lying between them. CDR3 sequence (DNA): TGTGCCAGCAGCACTCCGGAAAAGTATGGCTACACCTTC. Its protein product is CASSTPEKYGYTF. Full variable domain (remainder filled in from reference TRBV7-9 and TRBJ1-2): DTGVSQNPRHKITKRGQNVTFRCDPISEHNRLYWYRQTLGQGPEFLTYFQNEAQLEKSRLLSDRFSAERPKGSFSTLEIQRTEQGDSAMYLCASSTPEKYGYTFGSGTRLTVV.

The V gene is TRBV7-9, the J gene TRBJ2-1; 7 positions agree with TRBD1. Germline trimming cut 4 bases from V and 10 bases from J; bases unmatched to any gene: 4. Per germline, CDR1 SEHNR and CDR2 FQNEAQ (reference sequence). The CDR3 covers 12 residues. This chain's CDR3 is CASSSQGLEQFF. In nucleotides, the CDR3 is TGTGCCAGCAGCTCACAGGGGTTGGAGCAGTTCTTC.

The V gene is TRBV13, the J gene TRBJ2-5; 8 bases map to TRBD1. This CDR3 spans 14 amino acids. J lost 5 bases, V lost 5 bases, and 7 bases had no gene match. CDR1 PRHDT and CDR2 FYEKMQ come from the germline V gene (reference sequence). The CDR3 DNA sequence: TGTGCCAGCAGCAGCACGACAGGGGTCGAGACCCAGTACTTC. Translated, it gives CASSSTTGVETQYF.

CDR3 region: CASSPVGEVYEQYF. The DNA for the CDR3 is TGTGCCAGCAGCCCCGTGGGGGAGGTGTACGAGCAGTACTTC. The V gene is TRBV27, the J gene TRBJ2-7; possibly TRBD2 for D (6 bases). V lost 6 bases and J 4 bases, leaving 16 bases between the germline ends. Per the germline V gene, CDR1 is MNHEY and CDR2 is SMNVEV (reference sequence). The CDR3 totals 14 residues.

V is TRBV4-1 and J is TRBJ2-5; no definite D call. The CDR3 sequence is 13 residues long. The V gene's germline CDR1 is MGHRA and CDR2 YSYEKL. V was cut by 1 base and J by 3 bases, with 6 bases left in between. CDR3 nucleotide sequence: TGCGCCAGCAGCCAAGTTCCAGAAGAGACCCAGTACTTC. Translated: CASSQVPEETQYF.

The chain has TRBV27 and TRBJ2-7; 14 positions match TRBD2. V was clipped by 5 bases and J by 6 bases; unmatched bases: 6. This CDR3 is built from 15 residues. The germline CDR1 and CDR2 sequences are MNHEY and SMNVEV (reference sequence). The CDR3 loop is CASSQTSGGASEQYF. In DNA form, the CDR3 reads TGTGCCAGCAGTCAGACTAGCGGGGGGGCTTCCGAGCAGTACTTC.

The rearrangement links TRBV27 to TRBJ1-5; D possibly corresponds to TRBD1 (5 bases). This CDR3 is 14 amino acids long. Germline CDR1 reads MNHEY; CDR2 reads SMNVEV (reference sequence). Between the trimmed V and J ends, which lost 4 bases and 7 bases, there was a span of 14 bases. The CDR3 bases are TGTGCCAGCAGTTCCGTAGGGGTAAACCAGCCCCAGCATTTT. Residues: CASSSVGVNQPQHF.

The V gene is TRBV19, the J gene TRBJ1-2, with D unclear. CDR3 length: 12 residues. V lost 3 bases, J lost 8 bases, and 10 bases lay in between. Germline assignment: CDR1 LNHDA and CDR2 SQIVND (reference sequence). The CDR3 spells CASSIQGMGYTF. The CDR3, as DNA: TGTGCCAGTAGTATCCAAGGGATGGGCTACACCTTC.

The gene calls are TRBV25-1 and TRBJ2-7, with 7 bases fitting TRBD1. The junction had 14 bases not matched to a gene; V was cut back by 7 bases and J by 5 bases. The CDR3 consists of 15 residues. Germline V lookup: CDR1 MGHDK, CDR2 SYGVNS. The CDR3 nucleotides are TGTGCCAGCACCCGAGGGGACAGAAGTTTCCACGAGCAGTACTTC. Translated, it gives CASTRGDRSFHEQYF.

The chain has TRBV18 and TRBJ2-5; 11 bases agree with TRBD1. The CDR3 consists of 16 residues. Germline CDR1 is KGHSH and CDR2 is LQKENI. Trimming at V came to 3 bases and at J to 5 bases, leaving 8 bases not matched to a gene. The CDR3 DNA reads TGTGCCAGCTCACCGTATGGACAGGGGGCCGGTGAGACCCAGTACTTC. Its translation: CASSPYGQGAGETQYF.

Comments on this clone: Distinct nucleotide sequences in the sample also encode this CDR3. This sequence joins TRBV9 and TRBJ2-5; no clear D. Germline V gene data show CDR1 as SGDLS and CDR2 as YYNGEE. Trimming stripped 0 bases from V and 1 base from J, with 4 bases between. The CDR3 is made up of 13 amino acids. This chain's CDR3 is CASSVDSQETQYF. CDR3 sequence (DNA): TGTGCCAGCAGCGTAGACAGCCAAGAGACCCAGTACTTC.

This rearrangement joins TRBV4-1 to TRBJ1-5; D is unclear. CDR1 and CDR2 from the germline V gene are MGHRA and YSYEKL. Trimming took 0 bases from V and 0 from J, leaving 9 bases between them. CDR3 length equals 16 residues. CDR3 nucleotides: TGCGCCAGCAGCCAAGAATACTACGCTAGCAATCAGCCCCAGCATTTT. Amino acid sequence: CASSQEYYASNQPQHF.

The V call is TRBV11-2, the J call TRBJ2-5; TRBD2 matches 8 bases. The germline CDR1 and CDR2 sequences are SGHAT and FQNNGV. V dropped 4 bases and J dropped 2; count of bases not matched to a gene: 6. The CDR3 is made up of 15 amino acids. This CDR3 reads CASSYTSGKQETQYF. The CDR3 bases are TGTGCCAGCAGCTATACTAGCGGAAAACAAGAGACCCAGTACTTC.

The gene calls are TRBV5-8 and TRBJ2-1; 9 nucleotides match TRBD2. Trimming at V came to 4 bases and at J to 3 bases, leaving 8 bases not matched to a gene. Looked up from germline, CDR1 is SGHTS and CDR2 is YDEGEE. The CDR3 has 16 amino acids. CDR3 residues: CASSVPSSGIYNEQFF. The CDR3 nucleotides read TGTGCCAGCAGCGTACCTTCTAGCGGGATCTACAATGAGCAGTTCTTC. Together with reference TRBV5-8 and TRBJ2-1, the CDR3 gives the full variable domain: EAGVTQSPTHLIKTRGQQATLRCSPISGHTSVYWYQQALGLGLQFLLWYDEGEERNRGNFPPRFSGRQFPNYSSELNVNALELEDSALYLCASSVPSSGIYNEQFFGPGTRLTVL.

This clone was counted a single time. The V and J genes are TRBV27 and TRBJ1-2, with unresolved D. The CDR3 contains 12 residues. Germline V gene data show CDR1 as MNHEY and CDR2 as SMNVEV (reference sequence). V was pared by 8 bases and J by 3 bases, with 10 bases between. CDR3 region: CASGIWDYGYTF. The CDR3 nucleotides are TGTGCCAGCGGCATTTGGGACTATGGCTACACCTTC.

This clone was observed a single time. The V gene is TRBV29-1, the J gene TRBJ2-7; D is possibly TRBD1 (5 bases). The CDR3 runs 12 residues. Trimming stripped 2 bases from V and 2 bases from J, with 7 bases between. Germline assignment: CDR1 SQVTM and CDR2 ANQGSEA. The CDR3 bases are TGCAGCGTTGAACTACAGGCCTACGAGCAGTACTTC. It encodes CSVELQAYEQYF.

As to this clone: The sample has other DNA sequences that encode this CDR3 too. V gene TRBV10-2 combines with J gene TRBJ2-7; D is unclear. CDR1 is WSHSY and CDR2 is SAAADI in the germline V gene. Trimming cost V 8 bases and J 1 base, with 6 bases left between them. CDR3 length: 11 residues. The CDR3 is CASSPSYEQYF. In DNA form, the CDR3 reads TGCGCCAGCTCCCCTTCCTACGAGCAGTACTTC.

The chain uses TRBV11-2 and TRBJ2-5; unclear D gene. V dropped 1 base and J dropped 7 bases, with 10 bases sitting between them. Germline-derived CDR1 and CDR2 are SGHAT and FQNNGV. The CDR3 extends over 13 amino acids. The CDR3 here is CASSLVFGSTQYF. The DNA of the CDR3 is TGTGCCAGCAGCTTAGTGTTTGGGTCGACCCAGTACTTC.

V and J are TRBV5-6 and TRBJ1-2; weak D call: TRBD1 (5 bases). The CDR3 runs to 15 residues. With 0 bases removed from V and 2 bases from J, the gap between germline ends came to 11 bases. Germline V CDR1 and CDR2: SGHDT, YYEEEE. Here the CDR3 DNA reads TGTGCCAGCAGCTTGGCCGGGGGGTACAACTATGGCTACACCTTC. The encoded protein is CASSLAGGYNYGYTF.

The chain recombines TRBV7-8 with TRBJ2-7; possibly TRBD1 for D (5 bases). In germline, CDR1 is SGHVS, CDR2 FQNEAQ. V was cut by 1 base and J by 5 bases, with 15 bases left in between. The CDR3 runs 15 residues. CDR3 region: CASSLVWSGSDEQYF. The CDR3 DNA reads as TGTGCCAGCAGCTTAGTTTGGTCAGGGTCGGACGAGCAGTACTTC.

The rearrangement links TRBV6-6 to TRBJ2-1; D unresolved. V dropped 5 bases and J dropped 6 bases, with 11 bases sitting between them. The CDR3 is made up of 13 amino acids. Germline-derived CDR1 and CDR2 are MNHNY and SVGAGI (reference sequence). The CDR3 DNA is TGTGCCAGCAGTGTATTTACTGCCAATGAGCAGTTCTTC. Translation: CASSVFTANEQFF.

The chain uses TRBV6-5 and TRBJ1-2, with 8 bases fitting TRBD1. The length of the CDR3 is 13 residues. Per germline, CDR1 MNHEY and CDR2 SVGAGI. The ends lost 4 bases at V and 7 bases at J; junction bases unmatched: 5. In DNA form, the CDR3 reads TGTGCCAGCAGTTGGGGGACAGGTGGTGGCTACACCTTC. Its protein product is CASSWGTGGGYTF.

The chain carries TRBV7-9 and TRBJ1-1, with 8 positions matching TRBD1. The CDR3 has 15 amino acids. V dropped 2 bases and J dropped 1; count of bases not matched to a gene: 3. Germline CDR1 and CDR2: SEHNR and FQNEAQ (reference sequence). The CDR3 here is CASSLSGTGNTEAFF. DNA for the CDR3: TGTGCCAGCAGCTTATCCGGGACAGGGAACACTGAAGCTTTCTTT.

The rearrangement links TRBV28 to TRBJ2-5; D might be TRBD1 (5 bases). Germline loops: CDR1 MDHEN, CDR2 SYDVKM. The CDR3 is 16 residues long. V lost 3 bases and J 2 bases, leaving 16 bases between the germline ends. The CDR3 here is CASSFFAQGLQETQYF. The CDR3 DNA sequence: TGTGCCAGCAGTTTTTTCGCCCAGGGCCTTCAAGAGACCCAGTACTTC. The full variable domain, in which reference TRBV28 and TRBJ2-5 provide the parts outside the CDR3, is DVKVTQSSRYLVKRTGEKVFLECVQDMDHENMFWYRQDPGLGLRLIYFSYDVKMKEKGDIPEGYSVSREKKERFSLILESASTNQTSMYLCASSFFAQGLQETQYFGPGTRLLVL.